These T cell receptor beta chains were read from a single sample in a study of OX40 agonist ivuxolimab in advanced cancers. Data came from immunoSEQ multiplex PCR; TCRdb stores just in-frame clones and leaves some out. The data hold 50,000 to 75,000 clones, with about 85% observed a single time. The specimen was CD4+ or CD8+ T cells sorted from blood, collected in a trial of the OX40 agonist ivuxolimab. Receptors were obtained from an adult with an advanced solid tumor such as melanoma, head and neck, liver or kidney cancer. CDR3s leave out the opening cysteine and the closing phenylalanine or tryptophan. Each record gives: J gene, V gene, CDR3 protein.

>TRBJ1-2|TRBV6-1
ASSPRGVNGYT
>TRBJ2-7|TRBV6-6
ASGFGQLYEQY
>TRBJ1-2|TRBV5-6
ASRRGQGPYGYT
>TRBJ2-7|TRBV7-2
ASSSDGISYEQY
>TRBJ1-2|TRBV5-4
ASSLIPGGYT
>TRBJ2-4|TRBV14
ASSQDWAGSKNIQY
>TRBJ1-2|TRBV29-1
SVDFGDGYT
>TRBJ2-2|TRBV29-1
SALIGATTGELF
>TRBJ1-3|TRBV6-6
ASTVAIQPSGNTIY
>TRBJ1-1|TRBV5-5
ASRFSSDTEAF
>TRBJ2-7|TRBV7-2
AGGPPGTVREQY
>TRBJ1-1|TRBV6-5
ASSTAGVGNTEAF
>TRBJ1-6|TRBV7-2
ASSPGQGVYNSPLH
>TRBJ2-1|TRBV9
ASSGTGTSGASSYNEQF
>TRBJ1-4|TRBV5-4
ASSRWTGVNEKLF
>TRBJ1-1|TRBV4-1
ASSQAGFTEAF
>TRBJ2-1|TRBV7-2
ASSLVAGGVGTEQF
>TRBJ2-5|TRBV5-1
ASSLNGQGARETQY